This T cell receptor (beta chain) was obtained from a study of T cell responses to AZD1222 COVID-19 vaccine. Study results and caveats: A reported finding is that nearly half of spike-specific TCRs target unmutated variant regions.

The method was immunoSEQ multiplex PCR; TCRdb's version includes in-frame clones alone and lacks a portion of them. This table holds some 140,000 clones, 80% to 90% found once. The table lists this clone with a few counts. The target antigen is unknown. Sequencing was performed on peripheral blood, taken on day 0 of MenACWY control vaccination. The sequence was obtained from an adult in good health.

The CDR3 spells CASSFKQGYSYNEQFF. In DNA, the CDR3 is TGTGCCAGCAGTTTCAAACAGGGGTACTCCTACAATGAGCAGTTCTTC. The chain couples TRBV27 to TRBJ2-1, with TRBD1 matching over 7 bases. This CDR3 has 16 residues. With V trimmed by 3 bases and J by 0 bases, 5 bases remained unmatched. In germline, CDR1 is MNHEY, CDR2 SMNVEV (reference sequence).